Listed below are T cell receptor beta chains from one sample, sequenced in a study of patients and donors after allogeneic stem cell transplantation. MiXCR was run by TCRdb on the RT-PCR reads, yielding one entry per CDR3 protein. The sample includes about 76,000 distinct CDR3 sequences, more than 20% of them seen just once. The sequenced sample was blood, either unsorted or a sorted T cell fraction (not recorded which). These receptors were taken from a human donor who was either an allogeneic HSCT recipient or a stem cell or donor lymphocyte infusion donor (not recorded which). It is not recorded whose cells these are; they may come from a transplant donor. Both conserved end residues are part of each CDR3. D genes are given only for firm matches. Only some rows state a clone size, as once, few, many or a class for expanded clones.

-	TRBV4-1	TRBJ2-7	16	-	TGCGCCAGCAGCCAAGTAATTAGGCGGGAATCACGGGAGCAGTACTTC	CASSQVIRRESREQYF
-	TRBV20-1	TRBJ2-7	12	-	TGCAGTGCTAAACTAGCTCCCTACGAGCAGTACTTC	CSAKLAPYEQYF
-	TRBV12-3/TRBV12-4	TRBJ1-1	15	-	TGTGCCAGCAGTTTCGAAGGGGCACTAGGCACTGAAGCTTTCTTT	CASSFEGALGTEAFF
many	TRBV19	TRBJ1-2	12	-	TGTGCCAGTAGTATCGTCCCTTTTGGCTACACCTTC	CASSIVPFGYTF
-	TRBV7-9	TRBJ1-5	14	-	TGTGCCAGCAGCCTATCCGTTCACAATCAGCCCCAGCATTTT	CASSLSVHNQPQHF
-	TRBV6-6	TRBJ1-2	12	-	TGTGCCAGCAGCAGAGGGAGGCGGAACTACACCTTC	CASSRGRRNYTF
few	TRBV7-2	TRBJ2-2	15	-	TGTGCCAGCAAGAAAGCCTACCTGAACACCGGGGAGCTGTTTTTT	CASKKAYLNTGELFF
-	TRBV4-1	TRBJ1-5	15	-	TGCGCCAGCAGCCAAGTGGTCAGGCACCATCAGCCCCAGCATTTT	CASSQVVRHHQPQHF
-	TRBV6-5	TRBJ2-6	13	-	TGTGCCAGCTGCCTATTGGATTTCCGTGACCTGACTTTC	CASCLLDFRDLTF
few	TRBV30	TRBJ1-3	12	-	TGTGCCTACGGGGGGGACGGAAACACCATATATTTT	CAYGGDGNTIYF
-	TRBV27	TRBJ2-5	14	-	TGTGCCAGCAGTTTACTGGGGGGCCAAGAGACCCAGTACTTC	CASSLLGGQETQYF
many	TRBV5-1	TRBJ1-2	13	-	TGCGCCAGCAGCTTGGATCGGACCTATGGCTACACCTTC	CASSLDRTYGYTF
-	TRBV5-1	TRBJ2-4	12	-	TGCGCCAGCAGCTTTGACCACCCCGAGGCATACTTC	CASSFDHPEAYF
few	TRBV4-3	TRBJ2-4	14	-	TGCGCCAGCAGCCAAGTTGGGGGGCCGAACATTCAGTACTTC	CASSQVGGPNIQYF
few	TRBV4-2	TRBJ1-3	16	TRBD1	TGTGCCAGCAGCCAAGGGGACGACAGGGAGGGAAACACCATATATTTT	CASSQGDDREGNTIYF
many	TRBV12-3/TRBV12-4	TRBJ1-1	15	TRBD1	TGTGCCAGCAGTCCCCGAGGGAGGGGGCCCACTGAAGCTTTCTTT	CASSPRGRGPTEAFF
many	TRBV7-6	TRBJ1-5	15	TRBD1	TGTGCCAGCAGCCCCGGGACAGGGGGAAGGCAGCCCCAGCATTTT	CASSPGTGGRQPQHF
few	TRBV15	TRBJ2-1	13	-	TGTGCCACCAGCAGAGATCCGGACAATGAGCAGTTCTTC	CATSRDPDNEQFF
-	TRBV27	TRBJ1-5	14	-	TGTGCCACCGGGACCTTCTATAGCAATCAGCCCCAGCATTTT	CATGTFYSNQPQHF
-	TRBV7-9	TRBJ1-3	16	-	TGTGCCAGCAGCTTTAGCAGGCGACTCTCTGGAAACACCATATATTTT	CASSFSRRLSGNTIYF
few	TRBV12-3/TRBV12-4	TRBJ1-6	14	-	TGTGCCAGCAGTCCAGGGACCTGCGTGTCACCCCTCCACTTT	CASSPGTCVSPLHF
-	TRBV12-3/TRBV12-4	TRBJ1-5	13	TRBD1	TGTGCCAGCACTGGACAGGTAAATCAGCCCCAGCATTTT	CASTGQVNQPQHF
-	TRBV7-2	TRBJ1-2	9	-	TGTGCCAGCAGCTTGTGCTACACCTTC	CASSLCYTF
-	TRBV20-1	TRBJ2-7	11	-	TGCAGTGCTACGGTCCAGGGGAGGGAGTACTTC	CSATVQGREYF
-	TRBV5-1	TRBJ2-3	14	-	TGCGCCAGCAGCTTGCTTCGGGGCACAGATACGCAGTATTTT	CASSLLRGTDTQYF
-	TRBV18	TRBJ1-3	14	-	TGTGCCAGCTCACCCGCCCGGTGGGGAAACACCATATATTTT	CASSPARWGNTIYF
few	TRBV12-3/TRBV12-4	TRBJ1-2	15	-	TGTGCCAGCAGTTTAATTGGTTCGGGAAGACGCGGCTACACCTTC	CASSLIGSGRRGYTF
many	TRBV7-9	TRBJ1-2	13	-	TGTGCCAGCAGCCCGCAGGGTTCCTATGGCTACACCTTC	CASSPQGSYGYTF
few	TRBV27	TRBJ1-2	11	-	TGTGCCAGCGGGCAGAACTATGGCTACACCTTC	CASGQNYGYTF
few	TRBV5-4	TRBJ2-1	16	TRBD1	TGTGCCAGCAGCTTGGGGGTTTCAGGGGGTAACAATGAGCAGTTCTTC	CASSLGVSGGNNEQFF
few	TRBV6-6	TRBJ1-1	17	TRBD1	TGTGCCAGCAGTCCCCCGGGACAGTTTTTTCCGAACACTGAAGCTTTCTTT	CASSPPGQFFPNTEAFF
few	TRBV6-5	TRBJ1-2	12	-	TGTGCCAGCAGGAGGGGGGAGAGTGGCTACACCTTC	CASRRGESGYTF